This TCR beta chain was profiled in a study of shared clonotypes between healthy human individuals. Study-wide context: Per donor, three plates held CD4 naive cells, three held CD4 memory, two held CD8 naive and one held CD8 memory.

The V and J ends lost 2 bases and 4 bases respectively, with 17 bases between them. This CDR3 is built from 16 residues. Per the germline V gene, CDR1 is SGHNT and CDR2 is YYREEE (reference sequence). This clone was seen once. Profiling relied on immunoSEQ multiplex PCR, and the TCRdb table lists in-frame clones only, not all of them. The data hold some 1 million clones, with about 75% observed a single time. The specimen was memory CD4+ T cells sorted from blood. Subset of the sample: CD45RA-negative fraction. The chain links TRBV5-4 to TRBJ2-3; perhaps TRBD2 as D (7 bases). The receptor comes from a man between 18 and 35 years old in good health. In nucleotides, the CDR3 is TGTGCCAGCAGCTTTCCGGGGGGCAGGGGCCCAGATACGCAGTATTTT. This sequence encodes CASSFPGGRGPDTQYF. Variable domain in full (rest from reference TRBV5-4 and TRBJ2-3): ETGVTQSPTHLIKTRGQQVTLRCSSQSGHNTVSWYQQALGQGPQFIFQYYREEENGRGNFPPRFSGLQFPNYSSELNVNALELDDSALYLCASSFPGGRGPDTQYFGPGTRLTVL.